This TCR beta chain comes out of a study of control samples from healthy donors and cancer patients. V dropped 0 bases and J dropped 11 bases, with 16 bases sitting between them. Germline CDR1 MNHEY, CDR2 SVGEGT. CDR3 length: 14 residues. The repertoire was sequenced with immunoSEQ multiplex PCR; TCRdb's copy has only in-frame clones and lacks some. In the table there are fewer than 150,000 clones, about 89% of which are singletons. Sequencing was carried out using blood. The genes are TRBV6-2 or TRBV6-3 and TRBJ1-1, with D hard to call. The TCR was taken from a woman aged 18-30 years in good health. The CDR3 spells CASSYSSREGMAFF. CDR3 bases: TGTGCCAGCAGTTACTCTTCACGAGAGGGTATGGCTTTCTTT.